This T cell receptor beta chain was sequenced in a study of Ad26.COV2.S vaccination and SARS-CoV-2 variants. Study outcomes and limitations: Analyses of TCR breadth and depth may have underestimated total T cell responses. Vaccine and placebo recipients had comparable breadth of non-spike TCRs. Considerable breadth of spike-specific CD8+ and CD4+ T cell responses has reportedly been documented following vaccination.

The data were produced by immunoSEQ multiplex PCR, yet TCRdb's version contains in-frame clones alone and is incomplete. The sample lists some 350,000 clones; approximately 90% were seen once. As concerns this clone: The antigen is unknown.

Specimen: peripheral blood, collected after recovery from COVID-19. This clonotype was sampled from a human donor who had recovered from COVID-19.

Here the CDR3 DNA reads TGTGCCAGCAGCTTACTCGAAAGCACAGATACGCAGTATTTT. It is translated as CASSLLESTDTQYF. The chain joins TRBV11-2 to TRBJ2-3; D gene unclear. This CDR3 has 14 residues. Germline V lookup: CDR1 SGHAT, CDR2 FQNNGV. The V end lost 2 bases, the J end lost 0 bases, and 6 bases lay between the germline ends. The whole variable domain, remainder taken from reference TRBV11-2 and TRBJ2-3, is EAGVAQSPRYKIIEKRQSVAFWCNPISGHATLYWYQQILGQGPKLLIQFQNNGVVDDSQLPKDRFSAERLKGVDSTLKIQPAKLEDSAVYLCASSLLESTDTQYFGPGTRLTVL.